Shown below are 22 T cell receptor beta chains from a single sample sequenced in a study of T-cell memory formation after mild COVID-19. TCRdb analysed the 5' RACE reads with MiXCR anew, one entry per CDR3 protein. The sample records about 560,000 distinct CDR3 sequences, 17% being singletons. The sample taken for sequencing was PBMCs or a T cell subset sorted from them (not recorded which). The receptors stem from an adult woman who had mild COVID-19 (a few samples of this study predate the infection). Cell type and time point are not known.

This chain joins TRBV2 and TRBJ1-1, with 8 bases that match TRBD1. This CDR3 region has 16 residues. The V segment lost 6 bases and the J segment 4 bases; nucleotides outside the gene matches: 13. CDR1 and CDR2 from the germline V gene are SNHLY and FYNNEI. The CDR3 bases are TGTGCCAGCAGCCTGGACAGGGTTGTTCAAGGCACTGAAGCTTTCTTT. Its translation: CASSLDRVVQGTEAFF.

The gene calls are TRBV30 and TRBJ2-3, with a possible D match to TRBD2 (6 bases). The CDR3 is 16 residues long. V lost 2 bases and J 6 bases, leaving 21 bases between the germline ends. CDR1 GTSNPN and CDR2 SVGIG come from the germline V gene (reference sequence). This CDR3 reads CAWSPWAGRDGDTQYF. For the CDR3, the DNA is TGTGCCTGGAGTCCTTGGGCGGGGAGAGATGGGGATACGCAGTATTTT. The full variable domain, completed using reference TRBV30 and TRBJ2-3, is SQTIHQWPATLVQPVGSPLSLECTVEGTSNPNLYWYRQAAGRGLQLLFYSVGIGQISSEVPQNLSASRPQDRQFILSSKKLLLSDSGFYLCAWSPWAGRDGDTQYFGPGTRLTVL.

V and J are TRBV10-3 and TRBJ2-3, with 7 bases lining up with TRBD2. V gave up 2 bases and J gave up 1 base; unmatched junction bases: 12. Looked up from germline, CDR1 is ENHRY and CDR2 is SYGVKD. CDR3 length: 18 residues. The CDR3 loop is CAISERPPASGRTDTQYF. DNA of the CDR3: TGTGCCATCAGTGAGCGCCCGCCGGCTAGCGGACGCACAGATACGCAGTATTTT.

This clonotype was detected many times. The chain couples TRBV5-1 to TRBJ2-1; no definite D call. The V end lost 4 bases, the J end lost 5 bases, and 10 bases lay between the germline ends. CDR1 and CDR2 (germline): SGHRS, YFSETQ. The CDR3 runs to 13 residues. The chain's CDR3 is CASSHRADNEQFF. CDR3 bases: TGCGCCAGCAGCCACCGGGCCGACAATGAGCAGTTCTTC.

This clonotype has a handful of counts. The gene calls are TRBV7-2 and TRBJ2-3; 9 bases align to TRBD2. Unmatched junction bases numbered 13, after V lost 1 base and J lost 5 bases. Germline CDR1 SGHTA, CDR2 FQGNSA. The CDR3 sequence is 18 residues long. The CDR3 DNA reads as TGTGCCAGCAGCTTAGAAGGGGCTTGGCGGGGGGGCCGAGATACGCAGTATTTT. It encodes CASSLEGAWRGGRDTQYF.

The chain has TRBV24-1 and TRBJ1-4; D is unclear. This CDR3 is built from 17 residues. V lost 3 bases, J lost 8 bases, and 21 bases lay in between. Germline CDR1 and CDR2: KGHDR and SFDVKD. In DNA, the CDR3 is TGTGCCACCAGTGATCCCGGCCTGGGAGGAGGCTTCGAAAAACTGTTTTTT. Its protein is CATSDPGLGGGFEKLFF.

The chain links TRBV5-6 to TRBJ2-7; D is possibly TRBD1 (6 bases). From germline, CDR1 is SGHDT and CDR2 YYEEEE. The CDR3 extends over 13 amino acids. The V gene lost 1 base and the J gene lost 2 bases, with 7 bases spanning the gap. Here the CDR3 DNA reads TGTGCCAGCAGCTTGAAGGGGGCCTACGAGCAGTACTTC. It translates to CASSLKGAYEQYF.

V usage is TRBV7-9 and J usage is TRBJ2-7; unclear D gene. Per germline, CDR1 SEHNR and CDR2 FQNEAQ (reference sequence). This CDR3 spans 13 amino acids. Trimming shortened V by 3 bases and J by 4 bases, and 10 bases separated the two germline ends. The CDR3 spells CASSFETLYEQYF. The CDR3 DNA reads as TGTGCCAGCAGCTTTGAGACACTTTACGAGCAGTACTTC. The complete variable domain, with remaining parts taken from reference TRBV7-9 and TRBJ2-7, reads DTGVSQNPRHKITKRGQNVTFRCDPISEHNRLYWYRQTLGQGPEFLTYFQNEAQLEKSRLLSDRFSAERPKGSFSTLEIQRTEQGDSAMYLCASSFETLYEQYFGPGTRLTVT.

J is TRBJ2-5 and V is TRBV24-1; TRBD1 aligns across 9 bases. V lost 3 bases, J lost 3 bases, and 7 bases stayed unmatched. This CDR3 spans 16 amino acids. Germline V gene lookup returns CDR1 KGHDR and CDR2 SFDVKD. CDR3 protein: CATSDGTGTGKETQYF. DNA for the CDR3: TGTGCCACCAGTGATGGGACCGGGACAGGGAAAGAGACCCAGTACTTC.

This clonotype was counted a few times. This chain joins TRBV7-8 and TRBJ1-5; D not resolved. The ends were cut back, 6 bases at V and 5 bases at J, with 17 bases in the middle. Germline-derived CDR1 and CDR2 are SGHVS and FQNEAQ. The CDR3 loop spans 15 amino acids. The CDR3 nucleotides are TGTGCCAGCAGGACGTCGACACGGATCGATCAGCCCCAGCATTTT. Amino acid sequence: CASRTSTRIDQPQHF.

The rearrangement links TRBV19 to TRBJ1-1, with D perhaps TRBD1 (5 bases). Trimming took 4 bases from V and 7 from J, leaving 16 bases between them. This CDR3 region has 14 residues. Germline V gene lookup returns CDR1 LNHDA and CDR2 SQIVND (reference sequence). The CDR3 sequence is CASSNRRAQREAFF. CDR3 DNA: TGTGCCAGTAGTAACCGCAGGGCGCAACGTGAAGCTTTCTTT.

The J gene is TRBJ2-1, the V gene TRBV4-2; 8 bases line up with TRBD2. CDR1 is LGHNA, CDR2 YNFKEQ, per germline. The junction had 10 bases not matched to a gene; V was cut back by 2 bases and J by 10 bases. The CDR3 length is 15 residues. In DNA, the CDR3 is TGTGCCAGCAGCCAAACTAGCGGACCTTTTGAGGAGCAGTTCTTC. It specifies CASSQTSGPFEEQFF.

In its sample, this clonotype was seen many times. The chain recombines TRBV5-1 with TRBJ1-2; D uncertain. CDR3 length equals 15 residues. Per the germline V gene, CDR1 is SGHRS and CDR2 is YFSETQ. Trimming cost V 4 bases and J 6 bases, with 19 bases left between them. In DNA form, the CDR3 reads TGCGCCAGCAGCCCTCAAACCGACGAGTTGCATGGCTACACCTTC. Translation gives CASSPQTDELHGYTF.

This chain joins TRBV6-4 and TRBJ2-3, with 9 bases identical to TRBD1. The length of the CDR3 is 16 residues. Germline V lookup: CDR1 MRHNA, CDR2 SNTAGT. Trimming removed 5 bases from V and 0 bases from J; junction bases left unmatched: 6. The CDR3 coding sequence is TGTGCCAGCAGTTTTGGGACAGGGCCTAGCACAGATACGCAGTATTTT. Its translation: CASSFGTGPSTDTQYF.

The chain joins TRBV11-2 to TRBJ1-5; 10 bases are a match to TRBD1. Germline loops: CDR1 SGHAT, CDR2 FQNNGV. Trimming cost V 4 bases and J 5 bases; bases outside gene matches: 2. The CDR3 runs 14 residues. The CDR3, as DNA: TGTGCCAGCAGCTCGACAGGGGGCTATCAGCCCCAGCATTTT. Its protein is CASSSTGGYQPQHF.

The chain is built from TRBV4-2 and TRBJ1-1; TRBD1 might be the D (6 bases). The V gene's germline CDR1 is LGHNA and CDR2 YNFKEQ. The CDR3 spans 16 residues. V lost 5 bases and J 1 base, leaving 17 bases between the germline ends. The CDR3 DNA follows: TGTGCCAGCAGCTCATACCCCGGACAGCGGAACACTGAAGCTTTCTTT. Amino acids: CASSSYPGQRNTEAFF.

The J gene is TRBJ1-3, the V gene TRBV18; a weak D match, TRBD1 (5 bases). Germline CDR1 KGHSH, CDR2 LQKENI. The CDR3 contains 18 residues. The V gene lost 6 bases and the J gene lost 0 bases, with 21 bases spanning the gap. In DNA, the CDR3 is TGTGCCAGCTCTCCGTGGGGCAGTCAAGCCTCCTCTGGAAACACCATATATTTT. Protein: CASSPWGSQASSGNTIYF.

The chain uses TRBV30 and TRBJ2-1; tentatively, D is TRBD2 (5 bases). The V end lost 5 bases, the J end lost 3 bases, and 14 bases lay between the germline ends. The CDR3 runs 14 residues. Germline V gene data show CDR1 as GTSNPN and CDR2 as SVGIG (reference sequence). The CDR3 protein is CAWDTGGYYNEQFF. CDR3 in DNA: TGTGCCTGGGATACTGGAGGCTACTACAATGAGCAGTTCTTC.

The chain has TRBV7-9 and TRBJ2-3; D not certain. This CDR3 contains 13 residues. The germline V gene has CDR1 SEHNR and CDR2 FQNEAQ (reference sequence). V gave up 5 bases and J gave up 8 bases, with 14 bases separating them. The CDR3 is CASSPSSGVTQYF. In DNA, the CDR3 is TGTGCCAGCAGCCCATCCTCTGGCGTTACGCAGTATTTT. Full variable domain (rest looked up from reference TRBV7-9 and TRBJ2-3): DTGVSQNPRHKITKRGQNVTFRCDPISEHNRLYWYRQTLGQGPEFLTYFQNEAQLEKSRLLSDRFSAERPKGSFSTLEIQRTEQGDSAMYLCASSPSSGVTQYFGPGTRLTVL.

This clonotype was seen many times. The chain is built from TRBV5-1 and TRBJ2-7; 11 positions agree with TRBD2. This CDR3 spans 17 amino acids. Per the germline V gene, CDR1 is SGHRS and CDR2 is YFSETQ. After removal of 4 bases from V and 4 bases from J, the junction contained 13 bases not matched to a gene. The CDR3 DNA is TGCGCCAGCAGCAGCGGGACTAGCGGCCGACAATTTTACGAGCAGTACTTC. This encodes CASSSGTSGRQFYEQYF. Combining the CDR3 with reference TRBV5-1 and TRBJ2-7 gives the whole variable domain KAGVTQTPRYLIKTRGQQVTLSCSPISGHRSVSWYQQTPGQGLQFLFEYFSETQRNKGNFPGRFSGRQFSNSRSEMNVSTLELGDSALYLCASSSGTSGRQFYEQYFGPGTRLTVT.

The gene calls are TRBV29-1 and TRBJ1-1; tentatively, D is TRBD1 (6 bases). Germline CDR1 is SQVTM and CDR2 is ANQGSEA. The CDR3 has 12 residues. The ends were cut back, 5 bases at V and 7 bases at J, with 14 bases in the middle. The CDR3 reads CSVSGGGFEAFF. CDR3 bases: TGCAGCGTTTCCGGGGGCGGTTTTGAAGCTTTCTTT.

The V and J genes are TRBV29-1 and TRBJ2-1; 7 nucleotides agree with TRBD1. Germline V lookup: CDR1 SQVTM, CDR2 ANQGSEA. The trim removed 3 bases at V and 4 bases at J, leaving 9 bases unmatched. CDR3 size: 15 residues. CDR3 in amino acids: CSVDTHRGSYNEQFF. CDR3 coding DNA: TGCAGCGTTGATACCCACAGGGGCTCGTACAATGAGCAGTTCTTC.